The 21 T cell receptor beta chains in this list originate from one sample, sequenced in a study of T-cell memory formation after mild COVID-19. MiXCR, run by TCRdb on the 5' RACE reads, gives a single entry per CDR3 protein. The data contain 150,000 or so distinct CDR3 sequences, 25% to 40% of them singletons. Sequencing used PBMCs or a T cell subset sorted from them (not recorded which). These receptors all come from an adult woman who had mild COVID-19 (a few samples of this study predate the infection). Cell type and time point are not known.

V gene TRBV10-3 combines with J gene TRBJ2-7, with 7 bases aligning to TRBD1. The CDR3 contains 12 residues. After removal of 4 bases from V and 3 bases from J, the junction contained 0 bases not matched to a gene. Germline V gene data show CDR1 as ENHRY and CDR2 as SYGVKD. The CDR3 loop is CAISGQGYEQYF. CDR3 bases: TGTGCCATCAGTGGACAGGGCTACGAGCAGTACTTC.

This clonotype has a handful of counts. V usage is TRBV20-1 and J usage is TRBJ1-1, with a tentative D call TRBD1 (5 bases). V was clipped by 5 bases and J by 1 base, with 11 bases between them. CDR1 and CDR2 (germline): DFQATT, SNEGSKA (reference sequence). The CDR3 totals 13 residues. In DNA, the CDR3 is TGCAGTGCTTTGGGACGGTGGAACACTGAAGCTTTCTTT. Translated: CSALGRWNTEAFF.

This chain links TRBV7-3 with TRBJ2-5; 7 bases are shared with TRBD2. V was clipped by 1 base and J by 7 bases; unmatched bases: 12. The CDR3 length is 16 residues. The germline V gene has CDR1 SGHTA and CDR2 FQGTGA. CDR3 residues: CASSLSLSGPFGTQYF. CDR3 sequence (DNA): TGTGCCAGCAGCTTAAGCCTTAGCGGGCCCTTTGGGACCCAGTACTTC.

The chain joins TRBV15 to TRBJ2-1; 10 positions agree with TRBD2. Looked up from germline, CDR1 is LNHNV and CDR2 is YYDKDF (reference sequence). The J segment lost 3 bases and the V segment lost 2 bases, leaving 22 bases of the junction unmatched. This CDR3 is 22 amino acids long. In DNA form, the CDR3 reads TGTGCCACCAGCAGACACTCCCCGTATAGCGGGGGGCACCGACGACACTACAATGAGCAGTTCTTC. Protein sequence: CATSRHSPYSGGHRRHYNEQFF.

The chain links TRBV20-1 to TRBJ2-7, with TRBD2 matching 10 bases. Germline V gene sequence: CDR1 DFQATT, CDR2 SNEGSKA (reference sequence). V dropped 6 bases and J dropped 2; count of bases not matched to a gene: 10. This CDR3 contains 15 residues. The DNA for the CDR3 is TGCAGTGCCCATCACCTAGCGGGGGCAACCTACGAGCAGTACTTC. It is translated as CSAHHLAGATYEQYF.

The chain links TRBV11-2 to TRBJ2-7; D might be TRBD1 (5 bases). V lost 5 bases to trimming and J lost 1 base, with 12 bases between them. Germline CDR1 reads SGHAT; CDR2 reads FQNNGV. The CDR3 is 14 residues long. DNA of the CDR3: TGTGCCAGCAGCCTCGACAGCATATCCTACGAGCAGTACTTC. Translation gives CASSLDSISYEQYF. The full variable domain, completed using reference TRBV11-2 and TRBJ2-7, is EAGVAQSPRYKIIEKRQSVAFWCNPISGHATLYWYQQILGQGPKLLIQFQNNGVVDDSQLPKDRFSAERLKGVDSTLKIQPAKLEDSAVYLCASSLDSISYEQYFGPGTRLTVT.

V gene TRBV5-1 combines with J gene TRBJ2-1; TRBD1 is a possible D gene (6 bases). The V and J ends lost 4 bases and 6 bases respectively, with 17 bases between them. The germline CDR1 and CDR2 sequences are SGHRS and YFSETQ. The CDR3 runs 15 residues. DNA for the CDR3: TGCGCCAGCAGCCCGACGACAGGTTCGGGCAATGAGCAGTTCTTC. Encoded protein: CASSPTTGSGNEQFF.

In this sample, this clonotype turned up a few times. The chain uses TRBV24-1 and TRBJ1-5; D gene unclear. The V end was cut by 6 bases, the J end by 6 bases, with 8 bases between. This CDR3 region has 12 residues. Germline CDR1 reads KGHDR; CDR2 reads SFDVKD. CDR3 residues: CATSSGSQPQHF. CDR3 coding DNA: TGTGCCACCAGTTCGGGGAGTCAGCCCCAGCATTTT.

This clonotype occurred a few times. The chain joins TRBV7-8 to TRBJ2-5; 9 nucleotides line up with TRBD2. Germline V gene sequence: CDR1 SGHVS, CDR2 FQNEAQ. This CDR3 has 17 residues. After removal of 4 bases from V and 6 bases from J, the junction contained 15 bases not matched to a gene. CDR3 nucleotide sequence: TGTGCCAGCAGCTCCCTAGCGGGATCCTCCGGGACCAAGACCCAGTACTTC. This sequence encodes CASSSLAGSSGTKTQYF. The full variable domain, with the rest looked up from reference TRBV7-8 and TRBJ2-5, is GAGVSQSPRYKVAKRGQDVALRCDPISGHVSLFWYQQALGQGPEFLTYFQNEAQLDKSGLPSDRFFAERPEGSVSTLKIQRTQQEDSAVYLCASSSLAGSSGTKTQYFGPGTRLLVL.

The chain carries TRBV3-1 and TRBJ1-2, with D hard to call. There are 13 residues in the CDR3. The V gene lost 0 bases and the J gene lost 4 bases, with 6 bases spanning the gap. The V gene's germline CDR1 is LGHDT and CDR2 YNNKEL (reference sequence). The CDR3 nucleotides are TGTGCCAGCAGCCAAGAGGTCCCCTATGGCTACACCTTC. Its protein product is CASSQEVPYGYTF.

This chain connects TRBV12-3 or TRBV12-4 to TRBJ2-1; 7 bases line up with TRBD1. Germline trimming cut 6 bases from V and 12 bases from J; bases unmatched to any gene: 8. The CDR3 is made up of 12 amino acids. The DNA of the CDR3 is TGTGCCAGCAGCCTCGGGACAGACCCGCAGTTCTTC. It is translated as CASSLGTDPQFF.

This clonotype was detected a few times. The CDR3 nucleotides are TGCGCCAGCAGCCAAGATGCGGGACAGCCGACCGACGATGAGCAGTTCTTC. Encoded protein: CASSQDAGQPTDDEQFF. This chain links TRBV4-1 with TRBJ2-1, with D maybe TRBD1 (7 bases). The V gene's germline CDR1 is MGHRA and CDR2 YSYEKL. This CDR3 is built from 17 residues. Trimming shortened V by 0 bases and J by 8 bases, and 20 bases separated the two germline ends.

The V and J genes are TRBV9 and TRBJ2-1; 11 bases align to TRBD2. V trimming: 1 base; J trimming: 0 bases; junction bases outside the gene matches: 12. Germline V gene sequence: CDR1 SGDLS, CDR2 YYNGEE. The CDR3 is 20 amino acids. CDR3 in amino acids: CASSVFAGLAGDSSYNEQFF. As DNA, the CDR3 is TGTGCCAGCAGCGTATTTGCCGGACTAGCGGGTGATAGCTCCTACAATGAGCAGTTCTTC.

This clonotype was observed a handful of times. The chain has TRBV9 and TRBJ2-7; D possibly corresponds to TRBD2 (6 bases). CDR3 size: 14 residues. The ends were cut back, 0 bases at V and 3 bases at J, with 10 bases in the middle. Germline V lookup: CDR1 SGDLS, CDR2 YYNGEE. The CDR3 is CASSVVWRGYEQYF. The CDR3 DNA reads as TGTGCCAGCAGCGTAGTGTGGAGGGGCTACGAGCAGTACTTC. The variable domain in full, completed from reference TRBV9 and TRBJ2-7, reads DSGVTQTPKHLITATGQRVTLRCSPRSGDLSVYWYQQSLDQGLQFLIQYYNGEERAKGNILERFSAQQFPDLHSELNLSSLELGDSALYFCASSVVWRGYEQYFGPGTRLTVT.

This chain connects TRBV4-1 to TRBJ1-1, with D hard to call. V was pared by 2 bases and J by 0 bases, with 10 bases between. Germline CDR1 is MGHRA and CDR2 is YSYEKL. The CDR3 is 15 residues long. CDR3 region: CASSQNPTLNTEAFF. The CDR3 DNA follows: TGCGCCAGCAGCCAAAACCCCACATTGAACACTGAAGCTTTCTTT.

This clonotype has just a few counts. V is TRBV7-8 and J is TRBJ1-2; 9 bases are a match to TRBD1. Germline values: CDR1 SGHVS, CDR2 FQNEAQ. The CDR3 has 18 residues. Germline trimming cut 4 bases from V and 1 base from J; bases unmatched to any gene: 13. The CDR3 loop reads CASSSAKPWTGVNYGYTF. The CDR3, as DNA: TGTGCCAGCAGCTCCGCAAAACCTTGGACAGGGGTTAACTATGGCTACACCTTC.

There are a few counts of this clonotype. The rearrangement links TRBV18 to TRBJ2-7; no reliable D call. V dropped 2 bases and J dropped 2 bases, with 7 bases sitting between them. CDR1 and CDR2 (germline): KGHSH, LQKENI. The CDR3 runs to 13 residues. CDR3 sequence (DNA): TGTGCCAGCTCACCAGGGTCCGCCTACGAGCAGTACTTC. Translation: CASSPGSAYEQYF.

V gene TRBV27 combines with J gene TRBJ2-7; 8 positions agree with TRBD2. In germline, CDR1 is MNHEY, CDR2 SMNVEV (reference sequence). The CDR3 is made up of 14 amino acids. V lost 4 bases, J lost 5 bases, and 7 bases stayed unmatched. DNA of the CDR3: TGTGCCAGCAGTTACGGGGGGGGGGCCCACGAGCAGTACTTC. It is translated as CASSYGGGAHEQYF.

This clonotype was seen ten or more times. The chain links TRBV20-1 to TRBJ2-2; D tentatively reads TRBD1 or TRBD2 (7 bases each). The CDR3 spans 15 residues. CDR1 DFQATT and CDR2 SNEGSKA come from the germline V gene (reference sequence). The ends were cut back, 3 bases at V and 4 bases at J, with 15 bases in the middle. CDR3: CSARREGATTGELFF. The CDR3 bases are TGCAGTGCTAGGAGGGAGGGGGCGACCACCGGGGAGCTGTTTTTT.

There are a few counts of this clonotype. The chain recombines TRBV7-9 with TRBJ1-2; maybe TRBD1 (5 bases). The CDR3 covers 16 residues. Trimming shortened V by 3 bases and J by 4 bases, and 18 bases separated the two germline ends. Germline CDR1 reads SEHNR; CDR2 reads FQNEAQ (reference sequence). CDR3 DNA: TGTGCCAGCAGCTTCGGTCACGGCAGGGATGCCTATGGCTACACCTTC. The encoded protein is CASSFGHGRDAYGYTF.

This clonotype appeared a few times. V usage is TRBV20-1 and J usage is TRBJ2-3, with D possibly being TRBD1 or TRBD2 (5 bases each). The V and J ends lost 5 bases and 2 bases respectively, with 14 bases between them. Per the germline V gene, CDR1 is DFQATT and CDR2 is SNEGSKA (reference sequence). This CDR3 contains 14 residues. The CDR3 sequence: CSADRDGYTDTQYF. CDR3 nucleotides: TGCAGTGCTGATCGGGACGGATACACAGATACGCAGTATTTT.